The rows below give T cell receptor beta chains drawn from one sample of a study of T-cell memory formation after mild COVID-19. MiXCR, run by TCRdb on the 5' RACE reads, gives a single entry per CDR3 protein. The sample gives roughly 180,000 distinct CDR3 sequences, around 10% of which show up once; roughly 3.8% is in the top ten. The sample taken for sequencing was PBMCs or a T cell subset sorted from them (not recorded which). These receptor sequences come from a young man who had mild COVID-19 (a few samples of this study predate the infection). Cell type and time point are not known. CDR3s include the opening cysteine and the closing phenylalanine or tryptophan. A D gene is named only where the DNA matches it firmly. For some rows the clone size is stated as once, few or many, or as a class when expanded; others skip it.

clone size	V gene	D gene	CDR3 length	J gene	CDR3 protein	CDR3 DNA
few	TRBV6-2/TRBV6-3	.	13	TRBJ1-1	CASSPISPREAFF	TGTGCCAGCAGTCCAATAAGCCCGAGAGAAGCTTTCTTT
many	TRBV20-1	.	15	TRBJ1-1	CSADILGGETAEAFF	TGCAGTGCAGACATATTAGGTGGTGAGACTGCTGAAGCTTTCTTT
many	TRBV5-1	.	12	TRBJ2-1	CASSLDWREQFF	TGCGCCAGCAGCTTGGACTGGCGGGAGCAGTTCTTC
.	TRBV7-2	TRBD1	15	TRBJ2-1	CASSPPGQQNNEQFF	TGTGCCAGCAGCCCGCCGGGACAGCAGAACAATGAGCAGTTCTTC
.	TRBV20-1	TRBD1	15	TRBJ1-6	CSARASGGAGSPLHF	TGCAGTGCTAGAGCCTCAGGGGGCGCCGGTTCACCCCTCCACTTT
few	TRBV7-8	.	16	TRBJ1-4	CASSPDWDQGIKKLFF	TGTGCCAGCAGCCCAGACTGGGACCAGGGGATTAAAAAACTGTTTTTT
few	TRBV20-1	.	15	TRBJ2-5	CSATPGRGPTRTQYF	TGCAGTGCTACCCCGGGGCGGGGGCCGACACGGACCCAGTACTTC
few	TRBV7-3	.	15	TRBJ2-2	CASSLKQGRSGELFF	TGTGCCAGCAGCTTAAAGCAGGGGAGAAGCGGGGAGCTGTTTTTT
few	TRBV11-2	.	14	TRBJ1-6	CASSLAFANSPLHF	TGTGCCAGCAGCTTAGCTTTTGCCAATTCACCCCTCCACTTT
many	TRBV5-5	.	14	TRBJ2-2	CASSPQGLTGELFF	TGTGCCAGCAGCCCGCAGGGGCTTACCGGGGAGCTGTTTTTT
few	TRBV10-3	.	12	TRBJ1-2	CAIKAENYGYTF	TGTGCCATCAAAGCAGAAAACTATGGCTACACCTTC
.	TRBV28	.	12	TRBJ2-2	CVAGRNTGELFF	TGTGTCGCAGGGAGGAACACCGGGGAGCTGTTTTTT
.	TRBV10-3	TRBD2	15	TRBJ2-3	CAISVSSGRTDTQYF	TGTGCCATCAGTGTCTCTAGCGGGCGCACAGATACGCAGTATTTT
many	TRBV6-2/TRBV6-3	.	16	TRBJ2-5	CASSYASGDLWETQYF	TGTGCCAGCAGTTACGCCTCAGGGGATTTGTGGGAGACCCAGTACTTC
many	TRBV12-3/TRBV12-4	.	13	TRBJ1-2	CASSPTGAYGYTF	TGTGCCAGCAGTCCGACAGGCGCCTATGGCTACACCTTC
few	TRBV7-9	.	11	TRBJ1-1	CASSSPPEAFF	TGTGCCAGCAGCTCACCTCCTGAAGCTTTCTTT
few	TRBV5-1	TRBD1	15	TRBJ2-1	CASSLGTGDYNEQFF	TGCGCCAGCAGCTTAGGGACAGGGGATTACAATGAGCAGTTCTTC
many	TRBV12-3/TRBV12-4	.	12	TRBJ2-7	CASRFRTAEQYF	TGTGCCAGCAGATTCCGGACAGCGGAGCAGTACTTC
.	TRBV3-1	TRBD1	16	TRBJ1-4	CASREGRDRAYEKLFF	TGTGCCAGCAGAGAGGGCCGGGACAGGGCGTACGAAAAACTGTTTTTT
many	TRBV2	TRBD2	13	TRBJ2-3	CASIGLAGARRYF	TGTGCCAGCATTGGACTAGCGGGGGCACGGAGGTATTTT
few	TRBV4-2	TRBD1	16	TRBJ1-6	CASTITGTGYNSPLHF	TGTGCCAGCACTATCACAGGGACAGGTTACAATTCACCCCTCCACTTT
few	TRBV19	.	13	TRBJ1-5	CASTPWTNQPQHF	TGTGCCAGTACTCCGTGGACGAATCAGCCCCAGCATTTT
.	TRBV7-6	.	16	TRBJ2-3	CASSRSFRGRGDTQYF	TGTGCCAGCAGCAGGAGCTTCCGGGGGCGGGGAGATACGCAGTATTTT
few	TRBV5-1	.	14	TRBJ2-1	CASSLEGRHNEQFF	TGCGCCAGCAGCTTGGAGGGTCGGCACAATGAGCAGTTCTTC
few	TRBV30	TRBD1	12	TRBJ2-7	CAWSRGQVEQYF	TGTGCCTGGAGCAGGGGGCAAGTCGAGCAGTACTTC
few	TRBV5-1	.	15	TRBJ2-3	CASSLVIGSTDTQYF	TGCGCCAGCAGCTTGGTCATTGGGAGCACAGATACGCAGTATTTT
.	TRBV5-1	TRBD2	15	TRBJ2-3	CASRWGLAEGDTQYF	TGCGCCAGCAGGTGGGGACTAGCGGAGGGAGATACGCAGTATTTT
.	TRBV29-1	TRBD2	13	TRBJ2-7	CSVRGTSSREQYF	TGCAGCGTGAGGGGGACTAGCAGTCGCGAGCAGTACTTC
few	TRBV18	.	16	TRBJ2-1	CASSPITGTENNEQFF	TGTGCCAGCTCACCTATCACCGGGACCGAGAACAATGAGCAGTTCTTC
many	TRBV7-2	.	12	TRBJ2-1	CASSYLGGEQFF	TGTGCCAGCAGCTACCTAGGGGGTGAGCAGTTCTTC
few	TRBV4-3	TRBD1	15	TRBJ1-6	CASSLSGTENSPLHF	TGCGCCAGCAGCCTGTCGGGGACAGAGAATTCACCCCTCCACTTT
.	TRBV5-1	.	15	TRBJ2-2	CASSLGQVDTGELFF	TGCGCCAGCAGCTTGGGGCAGGTCGACACCGGGGAGCTGTTTTTT
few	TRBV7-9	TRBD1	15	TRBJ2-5	CASRPQGRGEETQYF	TGTGCCAGCAGACCACAGGGGCGAGGAGAAGAGACCCAGTACTTC
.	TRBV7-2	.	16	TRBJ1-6	CASSLNGPKLGGSLHF	TGTGCCAGCAGCTTAAACGGCCCGAAGTTGGGTGGGTCCCTCCACTTT
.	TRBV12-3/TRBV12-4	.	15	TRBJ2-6	CASGAGSSGANVLTF	TGTGCCAGCGGGGCAGGGAGCTCTGGGGCCAACGTCCTGACTTTC
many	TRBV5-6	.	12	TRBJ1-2	CASSPGWLGYTF	TGTGCCAGCAGCCCTGGTTGGCTTGGCTACACCTTC
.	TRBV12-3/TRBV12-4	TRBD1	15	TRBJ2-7	CASSSQGTVTYEQYF	TGTGCCAGCAGTAGTCAGGGGACAGTCACCTACGAGCAGTACTTC
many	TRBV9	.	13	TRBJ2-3	CASSPHGSDTQYF	TGTGCCAGCAGCCCCCACGGATCCGATACGCAGTATTTT
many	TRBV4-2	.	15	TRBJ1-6	CASSQEGGPYSPLHF	TGTGCCAGCAGCCAAGAAGGTGGCCCTTATTCACCCCTCCACTTT
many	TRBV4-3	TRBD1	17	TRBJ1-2	CASSQDWQGAVNYGYTF	TGCGCCAGCAGCCAAGATTGGCAGGGGGCTGTAAACTATGGCTACACCTTC
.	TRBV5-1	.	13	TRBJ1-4	CASSPDRYEKLFF	TGCGCCAGCAGTCCGGACAGATACGAAAAACTGTTTTTT
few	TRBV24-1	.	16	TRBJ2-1	CATSDTQFRTTNEQFF	TGTGCCACCAGTGATACCCAGTTTAGGACCACAAATGAGCAGTTCTTC
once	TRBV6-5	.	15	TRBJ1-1	CASTQHSRRPTEAFF	TGTGCCAGCACTCAACACTCCCGCCGGCCCACTGAAGCTTTCTTT
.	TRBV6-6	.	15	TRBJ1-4	CASSSYRPTNEKLFF	TGTGCCAGCAGTTCGTACAGACCAACTAATGAAAAACTGTTTTTT
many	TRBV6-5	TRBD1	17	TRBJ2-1	CASSTTSGQGTHNEQFF	TGTGCCAGCAGTACCACCTCTGGACAGGGCACCCACAATGAGCAGTTCTTC
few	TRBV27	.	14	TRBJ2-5	CASSSRGPGETQYF	TGTGCCAGCAGCTCGCGGGGGCCGGGAGAGACCCAGTACTTC
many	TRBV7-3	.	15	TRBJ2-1	CASSLTSTTENEQFF	TGTGCCAGCAGCTTAACCTCGACGACGGAAAATGAGCAGTTCTTC
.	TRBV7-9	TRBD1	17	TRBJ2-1	CASSLAPGTGSYNEQFF	TGTGCCAGCAGCTTAGCCCCCGGGACAGGAAGCTACAATGAGCAGTTCTTC
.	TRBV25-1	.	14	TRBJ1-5	CASSATGWGQPQHF	TGTGCCAGCAGTGCGACAGGTTGGGGGCAGCCCCAGCATTTT
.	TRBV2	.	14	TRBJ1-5	CASGRPGGNQPQHF	TGTGCCAGCGGCCGACCAGGGGGCAATCAGCCCCAGCATTTT
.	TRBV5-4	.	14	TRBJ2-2	CARGRGQNTGELFF	TGTGCCAGGGGGCGGGGGCAGAACACCGGGGAGCTGTTTTTT
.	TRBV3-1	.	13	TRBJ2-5	CASRHSGGETQYF	TGTGCCAGCAGGCATAGCGGTGGGGAGACCCAGTACTTC
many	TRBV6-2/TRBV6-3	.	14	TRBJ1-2	CASVIGHLNYGYTF	TGTGCCAGCGTAATAGGACACTTAAACTATGGCTACACCTTC
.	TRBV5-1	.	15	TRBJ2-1	CASRLTGSSYNEQFF	TGCGCCAGCAGGTTGACGGGAAGCTCCTACAATGAGCAGTTCTTC
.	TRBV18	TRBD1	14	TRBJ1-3	CASSPDRGGNTIYF	TGTGCCAGCTCACCCGACAGGGGTGGAAACACCATATATTTT
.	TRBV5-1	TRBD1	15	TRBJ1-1	CASSMRDRGNTEAFF	TGCGCCAGCAGTATGCGAGACAGGGGGAACACTGAAGCTTTCTTT
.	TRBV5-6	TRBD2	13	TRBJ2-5	CASGTSGKETQYF	TGTGCCAGCGGGACTAGCGGAAAAGAGACCCAGTACTTC
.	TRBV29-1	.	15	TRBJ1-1	CSVEGVGGANTEAFF	TGCAGCGTTGAAGGGGTAGGGGGGGCAAACACTGAAGCTTTCTTT
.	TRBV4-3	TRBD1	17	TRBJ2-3	CASSRRPGQGVSDTQYF	TGCGCCAGCAGCCGCCGACCCGGACAGGGAGTTTCAGATACGCAGTATTTT